The TCR beta chain described here comes from a study of OX40 agonist ivuxolimab in advanced cancers. This CDR3 has 16 residues. With 0 bases removed from V and 3 bases from J, the gap between germline ends came to 15 bases. CDR1 and CDR2 from the germline V gene are SGHVS and FQNEAQ. Method: immunoSEQ multiplex PCR; TCRdb's copy keeps in-frame clones and lacks some. Of some 72,000 clones listed, about nine tenths are singletons. The rearrangement links TRBV7-8 to TRBJ2-7; no clear D. This TCR was recovered from an adult with an advanced solid tumor such as melanoma, head and neck, liver or kidney cancer. Specimen: CD4+ or CD8+ T cells sorted from blood, collected in a trial of the OX40 agonist ivuxolimab. The CDR3 region is CASSLAPGRTYYEQYF. The CDR3 DNA reads as TGTGCCAGCAGCTTAGCACCCGGTCGTACCTACTACGAGCAGTACTTC.